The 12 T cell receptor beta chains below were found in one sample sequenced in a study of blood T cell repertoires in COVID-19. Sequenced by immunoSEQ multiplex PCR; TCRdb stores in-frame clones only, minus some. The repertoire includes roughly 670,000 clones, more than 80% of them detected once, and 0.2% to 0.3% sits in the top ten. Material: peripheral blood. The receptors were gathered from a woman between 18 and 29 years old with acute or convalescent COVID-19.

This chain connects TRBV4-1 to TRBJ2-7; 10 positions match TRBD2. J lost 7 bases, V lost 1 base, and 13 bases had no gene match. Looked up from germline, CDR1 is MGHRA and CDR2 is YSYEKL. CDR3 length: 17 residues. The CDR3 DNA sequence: TGCGCCAGCAGCCAAGGGAGGTTGCTAGCGGGGGAGAGGGAGCAGTACTTC. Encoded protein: CASSQGRLLAGEREQYF.

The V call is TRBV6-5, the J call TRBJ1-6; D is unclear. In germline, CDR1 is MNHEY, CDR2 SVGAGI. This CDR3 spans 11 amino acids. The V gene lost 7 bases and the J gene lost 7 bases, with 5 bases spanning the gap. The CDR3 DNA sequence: TGTGCCAGCACCGAGAATTCACCCCTCCACTTT. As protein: CASTENSPLHF.

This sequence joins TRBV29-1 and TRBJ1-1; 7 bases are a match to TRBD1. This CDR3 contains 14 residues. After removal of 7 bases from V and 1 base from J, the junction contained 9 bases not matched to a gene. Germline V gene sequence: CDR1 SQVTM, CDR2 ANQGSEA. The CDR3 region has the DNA TGCAGCGGAGATGACAGGGCTAGGAACACTGAAGCTTTCTTT. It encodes CSGDDRARNTEAFF.

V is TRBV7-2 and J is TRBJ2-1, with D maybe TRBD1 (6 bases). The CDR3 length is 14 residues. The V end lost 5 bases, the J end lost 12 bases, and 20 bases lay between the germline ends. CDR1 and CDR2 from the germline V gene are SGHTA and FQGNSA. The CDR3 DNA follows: TGTGCCAGCAGCCTAAGTCGGACAGTCGCGGCGCAGTTCTTC. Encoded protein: CASSLSRTVAAQFF.

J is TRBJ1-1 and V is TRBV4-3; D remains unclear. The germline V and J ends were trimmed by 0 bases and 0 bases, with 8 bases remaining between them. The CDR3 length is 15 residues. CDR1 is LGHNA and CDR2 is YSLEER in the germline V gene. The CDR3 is CASSQEVSMNTEAFF. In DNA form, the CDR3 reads TGCGCCAGCAGCCAAGAAGTCAGTATGAACACTGAAGCTTTCTTT.

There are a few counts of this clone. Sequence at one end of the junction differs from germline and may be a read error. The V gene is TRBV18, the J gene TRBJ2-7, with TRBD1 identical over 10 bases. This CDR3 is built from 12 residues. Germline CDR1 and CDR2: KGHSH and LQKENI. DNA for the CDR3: TGTGCCAGCTCAAAACTTTTAGGACAGGGGGACTTC. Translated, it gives CASSKLLGQGDF.

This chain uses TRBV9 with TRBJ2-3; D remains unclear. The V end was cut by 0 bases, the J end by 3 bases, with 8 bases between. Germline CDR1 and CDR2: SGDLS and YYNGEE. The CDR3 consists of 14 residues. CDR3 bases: TGTGCCAGCAGCGTAGACTCCGGGACAGATACGCAGTATTTT. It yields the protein CASSVDSGTDTQYF.

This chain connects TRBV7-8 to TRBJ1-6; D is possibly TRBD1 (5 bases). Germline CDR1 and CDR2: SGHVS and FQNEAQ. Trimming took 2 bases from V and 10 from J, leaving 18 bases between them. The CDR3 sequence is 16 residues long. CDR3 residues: CASSLSRRGPRSPLHF. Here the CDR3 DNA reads TGTGCCAGCAGCTTATCGAGGAGGGGTCCCCGGTCACCCCTCCACTTT.

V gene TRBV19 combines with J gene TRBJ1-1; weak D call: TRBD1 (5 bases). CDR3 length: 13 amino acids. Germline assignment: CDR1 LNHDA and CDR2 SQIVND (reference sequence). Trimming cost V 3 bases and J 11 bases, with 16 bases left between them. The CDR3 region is CASSIGGGIHAFF. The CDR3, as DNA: TGTGCCAGTAGTATCGGCGGGGGGATCCACGCTTTCTTT.

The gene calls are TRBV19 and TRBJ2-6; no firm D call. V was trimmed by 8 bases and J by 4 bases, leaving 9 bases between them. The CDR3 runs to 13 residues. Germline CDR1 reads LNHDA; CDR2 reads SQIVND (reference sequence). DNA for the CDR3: TGTGCCAGTGAGGTGACCGGGGCCAACGTCCTGACTTTC. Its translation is CASEVTGANVLTF.

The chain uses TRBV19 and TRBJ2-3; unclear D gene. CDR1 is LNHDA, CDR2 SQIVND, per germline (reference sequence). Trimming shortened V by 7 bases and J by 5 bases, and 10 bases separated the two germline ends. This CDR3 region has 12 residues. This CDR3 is CASTTYGDTQYF. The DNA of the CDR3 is TGTGCCAGTACGACATACGGAGATACGCAGTATTTT.

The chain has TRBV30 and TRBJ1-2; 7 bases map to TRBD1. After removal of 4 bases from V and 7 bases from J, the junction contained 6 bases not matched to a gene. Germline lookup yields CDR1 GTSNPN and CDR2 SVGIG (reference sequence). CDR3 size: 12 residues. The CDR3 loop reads CAWTGGLSGYTF. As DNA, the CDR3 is TGTGCCTGGACAGGGGGGTTGAGTGGCTACACCTTC.